These T cell receptor beta chains were read from a single sample in a study of shared clonotypes between healthy human individuals. The data were produced by immunoSEQ multiplex PCR, yet TCRdb's version contains in-frame clones alone and is incomplete. The sample has some 2.4 million clones, roughly 93% seen once. Input material: naive CD4+ T cells from PBMCs. These receptor sequences come from a man aged 18 to 30 in good health. Some clones in this sample may be carry-over from other donors' samples. Both conserved end residues are part of each CDR3. Each record gives: CDR3 protein, J gene, D gene, V gene, clone size. A D gene is named only where the DNA matches it firmly. The listing skips clone size in some rows; elsewhere it reads once, few, many or a size class.

CDR3aa: CASSLSPASGSLVQYF
j_gene: TRBJ2-7
d_gene: TRBD2
v_gene: TRBV7-3
abundance: NA

CDR3aa: CAWSPDYSNQPQHF
j_gene: TRBJ1-5
d_gene: NA
v_gene: TRBV30
abundance: once

CDR3aa: CASSVASDVQPQHF
j_gene: TRBJ1-5
d_gene: NA
v_gene: TRBV2
abundance: NA

CDR3aa: CASSLGGTENYGYTF
j_gene: TRBJ1-2
d_gene: TRBD1
v_gene: TRBV5-1
abundance: NA

CDR3aa: CVRSSTGALSTDTQYF
j_gene: TRBJ2-3
d_gene: NA
v_gene: TRBV7-5
abundance: NA

CDR3aa: CSVGTSGDSGANVLTF
j_gene: TRBJ2-6
d_gene: TRBD2
v_gene: TRBV29-1
abundance: NA

CDR3aa: CASSFSSGTDTQYF
j_gene: TRBJ2-3
d_gene: NA
v_gene: TRBV7-3
abundance: NA

CDR3aa: CASSRRDSGANVLTF
j_gene: TRBJ2-6
d_gene: NA
v_gene: TRBV6-5
abundance: NA

CDR3aa: CASSPTTANTEAFF
j_gene: TRBJ1-1
d_gene: NA
v_gene: TRBV7-9
abundance: NA

CDR3aa: CASSIGSNSYEQYF
j_gene: TRBJ2-7
d_gene: NA
v_gene: TRBV5-1
abundance: NA

CDR3aa: CATSVGQSPRTIYF
j_gene: TRBJ1-3
d_gene: NA
v_gene: TRBV15
abundance: NA

CDR3aa: CASSKGKSNQPQHF
j_gene: TRBJ1-5
d_gene: NA
v_gene: TRBV21-1
abundance: NA

CDR3aa: CASSFARTVDEKLFF
j_gene: TRBJ1-4
d_gene: NA
v_gene: TRBV6-1
abundance: NA

CDR3aa: CASSSRSSYNSPLHF
j_gene: TRBJ1-6
d_gene: NA
v_gene: TRBV6-5
abundance: NA

CDR3aa: CASSPSGTGGVLWDGYTF
j_gene: TRBJ1-2
d_gene: TRBD1
v_gene: TRBV9
abundance: NA

CDR3aa: CASSPTGANTGELFF
j_gene: TRBJ2-2
d_gene: NA
v_gene: TRBV18
abundance: NA

CDR3aa: CATSRVLTGDLWDGYTF
j_gene: TRBJ1-2
d_gene: NA
v_gene: TRBV15
abundance: NA

CDR3aa: CAYTGYNEQFF
j_gene: TRBJ2-1
d_gene: NA
v_gene: TRBV30
abundance: once

CDR3aa: CASSLRRGSEKLFF
j_gene: TRBJ1-4
d_gene: NA
v_gene: TRBV18
abundance: NA

CDR3aa: CASRNGQGRKTEAFF
j_gene: TRBJ1-1
d_gene: TRBD1
v_gene: TRBV27
abundance: NA

CDR3aa: CASSSSQGFVMAQYF
j_gene: TRBJ2-5
d_gene: NA
v_gene: TRBV7-9
abundance: NA

CDR3aa: CANAPPIVGGINTEAFF
j_gene: TRBJ1-1
d_gene: NA
v_gene: TRBV7-9
abundance: NA

CDR3aa: CASGGGQTVARGPWTEAFF
j_gene: TRBJ1-1
d_gene: NA
v_gene: TRBV21-1
abundance: NA